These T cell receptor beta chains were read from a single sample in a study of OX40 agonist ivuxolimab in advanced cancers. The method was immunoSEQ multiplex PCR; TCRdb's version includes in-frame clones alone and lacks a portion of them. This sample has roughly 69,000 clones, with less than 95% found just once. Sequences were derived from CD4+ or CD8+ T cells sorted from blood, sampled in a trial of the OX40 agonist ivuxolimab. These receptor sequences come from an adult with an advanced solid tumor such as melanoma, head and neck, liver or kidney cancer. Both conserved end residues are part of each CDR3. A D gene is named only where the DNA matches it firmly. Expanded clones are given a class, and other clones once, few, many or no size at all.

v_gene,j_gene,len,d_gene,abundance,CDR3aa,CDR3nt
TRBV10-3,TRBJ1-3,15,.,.,CAISEADTSGNTIYF,TGTGCCATCAGTGAGGCTGACACCTCTGGAAACACCATATATTTT
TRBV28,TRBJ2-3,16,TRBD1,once,CASSKSGTGTSDTQYF,TGTGCCAGCAGTAAGTCCGGGACAGGGACGTCAGATACGCAGTATTTT
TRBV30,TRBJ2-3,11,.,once,CAWSLPYTQYF,TGTGCCTGGTCCCTGCCTTATACGCAGTATTTT
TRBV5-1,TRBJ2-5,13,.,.,CASSPSGMETQYF,TGCGCCAGCAGTCCCTCGGGGATGGAGACCCAGTACTTC
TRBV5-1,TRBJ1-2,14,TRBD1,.,CATRTGTGSPGYTF,TGCGCCACCCGTACCGGGACAGGGAGCCCGGGCTACACCTTC
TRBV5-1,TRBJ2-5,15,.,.,CASSLGYRGGETQYF,TGCGCCAGCAGCTTGGGTTATCGAGGCGGGGAGACCCAGTACTTC
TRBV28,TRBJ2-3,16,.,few,CASQLVGTPHTDTQYF,TGTGCCAGCCAACTTGTGGGGACTCCCCACACAGATACGCAGTATTTT
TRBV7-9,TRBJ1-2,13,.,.,CASSFGQSYGYTF,TGTGCCAGCAGTTTTGGACAGAGCTATGGCTACACCTTC
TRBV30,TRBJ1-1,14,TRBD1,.,CAWSVKGAYTEAFF,TGTGCCTGGAGCGTCAAGGGGGCCTACACTGAAGCTTTCTTT
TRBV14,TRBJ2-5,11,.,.,CASSHGAQQYF,TGTGCCAGCAGCCACGGGGCCCAACAGTACTTC
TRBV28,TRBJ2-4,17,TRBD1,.,CASSSVAGTGGENIQYF,TGTGCCAGCAGTTCCGTGGCCGGGACAGGGGGGGAAAACATTCAGTACTTC
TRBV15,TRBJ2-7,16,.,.,CATSRDPGTHTYEQYF,TGTGCCACCAGCAGAGATCCCGGGACACATACCTACGAGCAGTACTTC
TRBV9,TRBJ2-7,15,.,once,CASSVGGSGAYEQYF,TGTGCCAGCAGCGTGGGCGGGTCAGGGGCCTACGAGCAGTACTTC
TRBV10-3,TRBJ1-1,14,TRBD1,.,CAISVDRGGTEAFF,TGTGCCATCAGTGTAGACAGGGGGGGGACTGAAGCTTTCTTT
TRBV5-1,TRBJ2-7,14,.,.,CASSPEGVGYEQYF,TGCGCCAGCAGCCCGGAGGGAGTTGGCTACGAGCAGTACTTC
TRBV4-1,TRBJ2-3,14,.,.,CASSQGGNQGTQYF,TGCGCCAGCAGCCAAGGTGGGAACCAGGGTACGCAGTATTTT
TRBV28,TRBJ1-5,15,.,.,CASSFGGIRYQPQHF,TGTGCCAGCAGTTTCGGGGGAATTCGATACCAGCCCCAGCATTTT
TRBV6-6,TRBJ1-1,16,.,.,CASSYSNQIGNTEAFF,TGTGCCAGCAGTTACTCGAACCAGATAGGGAACACTGAAGCTTTCTTT
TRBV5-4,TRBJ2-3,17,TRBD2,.,CASSSAILAGGTDTQYF,TGTGCCAGCAGCTCGGCGATACTAGCGGGAGGGACAGATACGCAGTATTTT
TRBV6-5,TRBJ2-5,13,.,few,CASSRTDQETQYF,TGTGCCAGCAGCCGGACAGACCAAGAGACCCAGTACTTC
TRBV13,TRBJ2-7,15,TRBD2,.,CASSTQREVSYEQYF,TGTGCCAGCAGCACACAGCGGGAGGTCTCCTACGAGCAGTACTTC
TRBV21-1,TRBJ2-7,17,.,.,CASSRGLWDSSSYEQYF,TGTGCCAGCAGCAGAGGCCTTTGGGACTCTAGCTCCTACGAGCAGTACTTC
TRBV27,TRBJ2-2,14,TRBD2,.,CASKAGGNTGELFF,TGTGCCAGCAAGGCGGGAGGGAACACCGGGGAGCTGTTTTTT
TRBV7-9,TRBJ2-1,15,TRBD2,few,CASSPGTSSLNEQFF,TGTGCCAGCAGCCCGGGGACTAGTTCCCTCAATGAGCAGTTCTTC
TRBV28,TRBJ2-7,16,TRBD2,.,CASSLEAGGSSYEQYF,TGTGCCAGCAGTTTGGAAGCGGGGGGTAGCTCCTACGAGCAGTACTTC
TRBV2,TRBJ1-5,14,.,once,CASSWGGSNQPQHF,TGTGCCAGCAGTTGGGGGGGGTCCAATCAGCCCCAGCATTTT
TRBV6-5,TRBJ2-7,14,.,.,CASSSDRFSYEQYF,TGTGCCAGCAGTTCGGACAGATTCTCCTACGAGCAGTACTTC
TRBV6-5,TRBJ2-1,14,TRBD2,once,CASRPAGEGNEQFF,TGTGCCAGCAGGCCGGCCGGGGAGGGCAATGAGCAGTTCTTC
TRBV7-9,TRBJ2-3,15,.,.,CASSQGGGWSDTQYF,TGTGCCAGCAGCCAAGGGGGGGGTTGGTCAGATACGCAGTATTTT
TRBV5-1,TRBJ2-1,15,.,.,CASSLPSGSYNEQFF,TGCGCCAGCAGCTTACCGTCAGGCTCCTACAATGAGCAGTTCTTC
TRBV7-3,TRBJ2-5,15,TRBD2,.,CASTTTGRAGETQYF,TGTGCCAGCACCACCACCGGGAGGGCCGGCGAGACCCAGTACTTC
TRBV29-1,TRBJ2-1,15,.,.,CSVEFGGAYYNEQFF,TGCAGCGTTGAATTTGGGGGAGCTTACTACAATGAGCAGTTCTTC
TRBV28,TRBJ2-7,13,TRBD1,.,CASIPGQSYEQYF,TGTGCCAGCATCCCGGGACAGAGTTACGAGCAGTACTTC
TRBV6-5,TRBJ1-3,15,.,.,CASSYARSSGNTIYF,TGTGCCAGCAGTTACGCCCGGTCCTCTGGAAACACCATATATTTT
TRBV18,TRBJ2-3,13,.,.,CASSPMPWDTQYF,TGTGCCAGCTCACCAATGCCGTGGGATACGCAGTATTTT
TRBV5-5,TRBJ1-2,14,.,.,CASSLLWGDYGYTF,TGTGCCAGCAGCCTACTGTGGGGTGACTATGGCTACACCTTC
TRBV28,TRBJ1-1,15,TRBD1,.,CASSGRQGRITEAFF,TGTGCCAGCAGTGGGCGACAGGGAAGGATCACTGAAGCTTTCTTT
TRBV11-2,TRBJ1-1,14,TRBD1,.,CASSLQGGNTEAFF,TGTGCCAGCAGCTTACAGGGGGGGAACACTGAAGCTTTCTTT
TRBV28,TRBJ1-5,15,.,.,CASSLGGLGNQPQHF,TGTGCCAGCAGTTTAGGGGGACTGGGCAATCAGCCCCAGCATTTT
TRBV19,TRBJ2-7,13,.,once,CASSLPPSYEQYF,TGTGCCAGTAGTCTTCCACCGAGCTACGAGCAGTACTTC
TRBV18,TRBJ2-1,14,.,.,CASSPLSSYNEQFF,TGTGCCAGCTCCCCCCTAAGCTCCTACAATGAGCAGTTCTTC
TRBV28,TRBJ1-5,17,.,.,CASSLWPILRGNQPQHF,TGTGCCAGCAGTTTATGGCCGATACTACGGGGCAATCAGCCCCAGCATTTT